These 21 T cell receptor beta chains originate from one sample sequenced in a study of OX40 agonist ivuxolimab in advanced cancers. Clones were sequenced by immunoSEQ multiplex PCR, and TCRdb holds only the in-frame ones, with some missing. The repertoire consists of roughly 50,000 clones, with approximately 87% occurring once and the leading ten covering approximately 10%. The specimen comprised CD4+ or CD8+ T cells sorted from blood, sampled in a trial of the OX40 agonist ivuxolimab. The origin of the receptors is an adult with an advanced solid tumor such as melanoma, head and neck, liver or kidney cancer.

The rearrangement links TRBV4-2 to TRBJ1-1, with 7 bases aligning to TRBD1. V lost 4 bases and J lost 7; bases outside the gene matches: 9. Germline V gives CDR1 LGHNA, CDR2 YNFKEQ. This CDR3 contains 14 residues. Written as DNA, the CDR3 is TGTGCCAGCAGCCGACTGCACGGGACAGATGAAGCTTTCTTT. It encodes CASSRLHGTDEAFF.

This chain connects TRBV27 to TRBJ2-4; TRBD2 aligns across 12 bases. J gave up 7 bases and V 6 bases, and 10 bases lay outside the gene matches. The CDR3 loop spans 16 amino acids. Germline CDR1 MNHEY, CDR2 SMNVEV (reference sequence). Written as DNA, the CDR3 is TGTGCCAGCAGGAGGCTACTAGCGGGAGGATATAACATTCAGTACTTC. This codes for CASRRLLAGGYNIQYF.

This clone appeared a single time. This chain links TRBV4-1 with TRBJ2-2; perhaps D is TRBD1 or TRBD2 (5 bases each). The CDR3 is 15 amino acids. V was shortened by 7 bases and J by 6 bases, with 18 bases between the two germline ends. Germline values: CDR1 MGHRA, CDR2 YSYEKL. The DNA of the CDR3 is TGCGCCAGCAACCCCGGGGCCAGGGTATCCGGGGAGCTGTTTTTT. This codes for CASNPGARVSGELFF.

The CDR3 loop reads CASSLRGMTNEKLFF. The DNA for the CDR3 is TGTGCCAGCAGTTTGCGGGGAATGACTAATGAAAAACTGTTTTTT. The chain has TRBV27 and TRBJ1-4; no clear D gene. V was pared by 3 bases and J by 2 bases, with 10 bases between. The CDR3 length is 15 residues. The germline V gene has CDR1 MNHEY and CDR2 SMNVEV (reference sequence).

V gene TRBV28 combines with J gene TRBJ2-3; D uncertain. Per germline, CDR1 MDHEN and CDR2 SYDVKM. This CDR3 is 15 amino acids long. V was trimmed by 5 bases and J by 0 bases, leaving 12 bases between them. The CDR3 here is CASSILLGSTDTQYF. For the CDR3, the DNA is TGTGCCAGCAGTATCCTCCTAGGGAGCACAGATACGCAGTATTTT.

V and J are TRBV11-3 and TRBJ2-7; D could derive from TRBD1 or TRBD2 (5 bases each). CDR3 length: 14 amino acids. Trimming shortened V by 4 bases and J by 7 bases, and 17 bases separated the two germline ends. Germline values: CDR1 SGHNT, CDR2 YENEEA. The CDR3 is CASSSRDDRKEQYF. CDR3 coding DNA: TGTGCCAGCAGCTCCCGGGACGATAGAAAAGAGCAGTACTTC.

The chain joins TRBV29-1 to TRBJ2-7; 9 bases are a match to TRBD1. The CDR3 has 14 amino acids. After removal of 0 bases from V and 2 bases from J, the junction contained 2 bases not matched to a gene. Per germline, CDR1 SQVTM and CDR2 ANQGSEA. CDR3 in DNA: TGCAGCGTTGAAGAGGGGACAGGGACCTACGAGCAGTACTTC. Translation gives CSVEEGTGTYEQYF.

In this sample, this clone turned up once. The rearrangement uses TRBV29-1 and TRBJ2-7, with TRBD2 identical over 10 bases. Germline assignment: CDR1 SQVTM and CDR2 ANQGSEA. V shed 5 bases, J shed 3 bases, and the junction held 16 bases outside the gene matches. The CDR3 length is 17 residues. DNA for the CDR3: TGCAGCGTTCTAACCCCCTCCAGGACTAGCGGAAACTACGAGCAGTACTTC. Translation: CSVLTPSRTSGNYEQYF.

This chain uses TRBV20-1 with TRBJ2-7; D is unresolved. V lost 7 bases and J lost 0, with 7 bases in between. The V gene's germline CDR1 is DFQATT and CDR2 SNEGSKA (reference sequence). The CDR3 length is 11 residues. Here the CDR3 reads CSVPNSYEQYF. The DNA for the CDR3 is TGCAGTGTCCCGAACTCCTACGAGCAGTACTTC.

The rearrangement joins TRBV7-3 to TRBJ2-6, with D unresolved. Germline values: CDR1 SGHTA, CDR2 FQGTGA. V dropped 2 bases and J dropped 0 bases, with 5 bases sitting between them. The CDR3 has 15 amino acids. The CDR3 loop reads CASSLLGSGANVLTF. In nucleotides, the CDR3 is TGTGCCAGCAGCTTACTGGGCTCTGGGGCCAACGTCCTGACTTTC.

V is TRBV4-3 and J is TRBJ1-1, with 7 bases matching TRBD1. The V segment lost 2 bases and the J segment 0 bases; nucleotides outside the gene matches: 12. The length of the CDR3 is 18 residues. CDR1 is LGHNA and CDR2 is YSLEER in the germline V gene. The CDR3 loop reads CASSQPDRARGMNTEAFF. The CDR3 nucleotides read TGCGCCAGCAGCCAACCTGACAGGGCGCGGGGAATGAACACTGAAGCTTTCTTT.

The chain recombines TRBV25-1 with TRBJ2-3; no clear D gene. The CDR3 consists of 15 residues. Germline loops: CDR1 MGHDK, CDR2 SYGVNS. Deletions cut 5 bases from V and 2 bases from J, with 14 bases between. CDR3 amino acids: CASSSPIPDTDTQYF. DNA for the CDR3: TGTGCCAGCAGTTCTCCTATCCCCGACACAGATACGCAGTATTTT.

The V and J genes are TRBV5-6 and TRBJ1-1; D not resolved. The CDR3 loop spans 11 amino acids. V gave up 2 bases and J gave up 4 bases, with 3 bases separating them. CDR1 is SGHDT, CDR2 YYEEEE, per germline. Here the CDR3 DNA reads TGTGCCAGCAGCTTATCCACTGAAGCTTTCTTT. It encodes CASSLSTEAFF.

The rearrangement links TRBV7-9 to TRBJ1-2; D perhaps matches TRBD1 (5 bases). With 5 bases removed from V and 7 bases from J, the gap between germline ends came to 17 bases. The CDR3 has 14 residues. The germline gives CDR1 SEHNR, CDR2 FQNEAQ (reference sequence). Written as DNA, the CDR3 is TGTGCCAGCAGCACTCCAGCCGAGGGGTCTGGCTACACCTTC. Translated: CASSTPAEGSGYTF. Drawing the rest from reference TRBV7-9 and TRBJ1-2, the complete variable domain is DTGVSQNPRHKITKRGQNVTFRCDPISEHNRLYWYRQTLGQGPEFLTYFQNEAQLEKSRLLSDRFSAERPKGSFSTLEIQRTEQGDSAMYLCASSTPAEGSGYTFGSGTRLTVV.

The chain has TRBV30 and TRBJ2-3; a weak D match, TRBD2 (6 bases). V dropped 0 bases and J dropped 4 bases, with 11 bases sitting between them. CDR3 length equals 14 residues. Germline V gives CDR1 GTSNPN, CDR2 SVGIG (reference sequence). In DNA form, the CDR3 reads TGTGCCTGGAGTGTGGGAGGCCCCGCAGATACGCAGTATTTT. This codes for CAWSVGGPADTQYF.

This chain links TRBV12-5 with TRBJ1-1; 10 nucleotides agree with TRBD1. In germline, CDR1 is LGHNT, CDR2 FRNRAP. This CDR3 comprises 16 residues. V gave up 2 bases and J gave up 4 bases; unmatched junction bases: 7. The CDR3 DNA follows: TGTGCTAGTGGTTTGCCTCGACAGGGGGCGATCACTGAAGCTTTCTTT. Its protein product is CASGLPRQGAITEAFF.

V is TRBV6-4 and J is TRBJ2-4; weak D call: TRBD2 (6 bases). The CDR3 extends over 14 amino acids. Germline CDR1 and CDR2: MRHNA and SNTAGT. Trimming took 8 bases from V and 3 from J, leaving 14 bases between them. DNA of the CDR3: TGTGCCAGCGGGGGGTTTAGGAGCAAAAACATTCAGTACTTC. Protein product: CASGGFRSKNIQYF.

This clone has a single count. The V gene is TRBV6-5, the J gene TRBJ2-1; possibly TRBD1 for D (6 bases). The CDR3 extends over 16 amino acids. Germline V CDR1 and CDR2: MNHEY, SVGAGI. The V gene lost 1 base and the J gene lost 5 bases, with 15 bases spanning the gap. DNA for the CDR3: TGTGCCAGCAGTTACTTACAGGGAATTGGGGACAATGAGCAGTTCTTC. It encodes CASSYLQGIGDNEQFF.

The DNA of the CDR3 is TGCGCCAGCAGCCAAGTTGCGGGACCCTACGAGCAGTACTTC. Its protein is CASSQVAGPYEQYF. The genes are TRBV4-1 and TRBJ2-7; D perhaps matches TRBD2 (6 bases). The CDR3 sequence is 14 residues long. V dropped 1 base and J dropped 2 bases, with 9 bases sitting between them. CDR1 MGHRA and CDR2 YSYEKL come from the germline V gene.

The chain has TRBV13 and TRBJ1-4; D possibly corresponds to TRBD1 (5 bases). V was clipped by 1 base and J by 3 bases, with 9 bases between them. CDR3 size: 15 residues. Germline CDR1 is PRHDT and CDR2 is FYEKMQ (reference sequence). Written as DNA, the CDR3 is TGTGCCAGCAGCTTAGCCGGGGGGGCTAATGAAAAACTGTTTTTT. It is translated as CASSLAGGANEKLFF.

This clone was detected only once. The chain couples TRBV4-3 to TRBJ2-7, with 12 bases matching TRBD1. In germline, CDR1 is LGHNA, CDR2 YSLEER. The CDR3 runs 19 residues. V lost 1 base, J lost 1 base, and 11 bases stayed unmatched. The CDR3 DNA sequence: TGCGCCAGCAGCCAAGGGCCTTCGGGACAGGGGGCGGGTTCCTACGAGCAGTACTTC. Translating gives CASSQGPSGQGAGSYEQYF.